This T cell receptor beta chain was obtained from a study of early T cells in non-severe SARS-CoV-2 infection. For the study at large: Unsorted whole blood bulk RNA was sequenced, with unpaired chains.

Comment on this clonotype: Its antigen is not known. One end of the junction fails to match germline, which may point to a read error.

CDR1 is LGHDT and CDR2 is YNNKEL in the germline V gene (reference sequence). The CDR3 has 14 amino acids. Individual cDNA molecules each received unique molecular identifiers attached to them. TCRdb ran MiXCR on the 5' RACE reads and lists one entry per CDR3 protein. Of about 100,000 distinct CDR3 sequences detected, 13% appear once; the ten largest clones hold approximately 2.4%. Study-level points and caveats: Matching against VDJdb likely underestimated virus-specific expansions, favoring anti-spike CD8.

The specimen was whole blood. The chain has TRBV3-1 and TRBJ1-3, with D possibly being TRBD1 (5 bases). This TCR derives from an adult who was a healthcare worker with PCR-confirmed SARS-CoV-2 infection or an uninfected control (not recorded which). This chain's CDR3 is CASSQTGSENTIYF. In nucleotides, the CDR3 is TGTGCCAGCAGCCAAACAGGCTCTGAAAACACCATATATTTT. Using reference TRBV3-1 and TRBJ1-3 for the parts outside the CDR3, the full variable domain is DTAVSQTPKYLVTQMGNDKSIKCEQNLGHDTMYWYKQDSKKFLKIMFSYNNKELIINETVPNRFSPKSPDKAHLNLHINSLELGDSAVYFCASSQTGSENTIYFGEGSWLTVV.